Listed below are T cell receptor beta chains from one sample, sequenced in a study of regulatory T cells in long-lasting Graves disease. TCRdb processed the multiplex PCR reads anew with MiXCR; each CDR3 protein has one entry. The sample carries over 250,000 distinct CDR3 sequences, under 25% recorded once. This specimen was peripheral blood mononuclear cells (PBMCs), taken when the disease was refractory, from a patient treated with antithyroid drugs. All receptors come from a female donor with Graves disease. Each CDR3 is given with its conserved first and last residue. Fields, in order: V gene, D gene, J gene, clone size, CDR3 protein, CDR3 DNA. D genes are given only for firm matches. Size is omitted from some rows. Given values are once, few, many or a class for expanded clones.

TRBV7-2	.	TRBJ2-5	many	CASSWADQETQYF	TGTGCCTCTTCTTGGGCAGACCAAGAGACCCAGTACTTC
TRBV28	.	TRBJ1-1	many	CASSLGGQGWTEAFF	TGTGCCAGCAGTTTGGGGGGCCAGGGTTGGACTGAAGCTTTCTTT
TRBV2	.	TRBJ2-7	many	CASWASSYEQYF	TGTGCCAGTTGGGCGAGCTCCTACGAGCAGTACTTC
TRBV6-5	.	TRBJ2-2	.	CASSYTRFGELFF	TGTGCCAGCAGTTACACTAGATTTGGGGAGCTGTTTTTT
TRBV20-1	TRBD2	TRBJ2-1	.	CSAPTSGSFNEQFF	TGCAGTGCTCCGACTAGCGGGAGCTTCAATGAGCAGTTCTTC
TRBV20-1	.	TRBJ1-1	few	CSAKGPGQGNNTEAFF	TGCAGTGCTAAGGGGCCGGGGCAGGGGAATAACACTGAAGCTTTCTTT
TRBV18	TRBD2	TRBJ2-5	many	CASSPPWGGQETQYF	TGTGCCAGCTCACCACCGTGGGGGGGACAAGAGACCCAGTACTTC
TRBV11-2	TRBD1	TRBJ2-2	many	CASYGTANTGELFF	TGTGCCAGCTACGGGACAGCGAACACCGGGGAGCTGTTTTTT
TRBV12-3/TRBV12-4	.	TRBJ1-2	many	CASSFRGFPFLGYTF	TGTGCCAGCAGTTTTCGAGGATTTCCGTTCCTCGGCTACACCTTC
TRBV6-5	.	TRBJ2-1	.	CASSYGTSSYNEQFF	TGTGCCAGCAGTTATGGAACCAGCTCCTACAATGAGCAGTTCTTC
TRBV19	TRBD1	TRBJ1-5	.	CASTTGGSNQPQHF	TGTGCCAGTACGACAGGGGGAAGCAATCAGCCCCAGCATTTT
TRBV12-5	TRBD2	TRBJ2-4	many	CASGLASRGVGWIQYF	TGTGCTAGTGGTTTGGCGTCCCGGGGGGTGGGATGGATTCAGTACTTC
TRBV5-5	TRBD1	TRBJ2-7	many	CASSLQTGDYEQYF	TGTGCCAGCAGCCTTCAGACAGGGGACTACGAGCAGTACTTC
TRBV28	TRBD1	TRBJ1-6	many	CASSLAGTGVSPLHF	TGTGCCAGCAGTCTGGCCGGGACAGGGGTATCACCCCTCCACTTT
TRBV6-5	.	TRBJ1-5	few	CASSLRLGSNQPQHF	TGTGCCAGCAGTTTACGGCTCGGTAGCAATCAGCCCCAGCATTTT
TRBV10-3	.	TRBJ1-1	.	CAISPATGANEGTEAFF	TGTGCCATCAGTCCAGCAACGGGGGCGAATGAGGGCACTGAAGCTTTCTTT
TRBV19	TRBD1	TRBJ1-5	.	CASTSTGTGGWQPQHF	TGTGCCAGTACCTCCACCGGGACAGGGGGCTGGCAGCCCCAGCATTTT
TRBV5-1	TRBD2	TRBJ2-5	few	CASSLVSTPGGETQYF	TGCGCCAGCAGCTTAGTCTCCACCCCGGGGGGAGAGACCCAGTACTTC
TRBV12-3/TRBV12-4	TRBD1	TRBJ2-7	many	CASSLGGTGPFSYEQYF	TGTGCCAGCAGTTTAGGAGGGACAGGGCCTTTCTCCTACGAGCAGTACTTC
TRBV7-2	.	TRBJ2-5	many	CASNPQSSGQETQYF	TGTGCCAGCAACCCCCAATCGTCGGGACAAGAGACCCAGTACTTC
TRBV18	.	TRBJ1-2	.	CASSPSRVGTDGMNYSYTF	TGTGCCAGCTCACCATCGAGGGTTGGGACGGACGGTATGAACTATAGCTACACCTTC
TRBV20-1	.	TRBJ2-7	many	CSARSWRGDYEQYF	TGCAGTGCTAGAAGTTGGCGGGGAGACTACGAGCAGTACTTC
TRBV6-1	TRBD1	TRBJ1-1	.	CASSRDRVAFF	TGTGCCAGCAGTCGGGACAGGGTGGCTTTCTTT
TRBV4-1	.	TRBJ2-1	.	CASSQEETAYNEQFF	TGCGCCAGCAGCCAAGAGGAGACCGCCTACAATGAGCAGTTCTTC
TRBV6-1	.	TRBJ2-3	few	CASSEADIYGDTQYF	TGTGCCAGCAGTGAAGCGGACATTTATGGAGATACGCAGTATTTT
TRBV29-1	.	TRBJ2-1	.	CSVEASQSEQFF	TGCAGCGTTGAAGCTAGTCAGAGTGAGCAGTTCTTC
TRBV20-1	.	TRBJ1-1	.	CSARRQKAFF	TGCAGTGCTAGAAGACAGAAAGCTTTCTTT
TRBV4-1	TRBD2	TRBJ2-4	.	CASSPGSSGTNIQYF	TGCGCCAGCAGCCCCGGTTCCAGCGGGACGAACATTCAGTACTTC
TRBV5-6	.	TRBJ1-1	many	CASSLRIKNTEAFF	TGTGCCAGCAGCCTTAGGATTAAGAACACTGAAGCTTTCTTT
TRBV7-8	TRBD2	TRBJ2-7	.	CASSLARLGREFSYEQYF	TGTGCCAGCAGCTTAGCCCGCTTGGGGCGGGAGTTCTCCTACGAGCAGTACTTC
TRBV12-3/TRBV12-4	.	TRBJ2-5	many	CASSSETETQYF	TGTGCCAGCAGTTCGGAGACGGAGACCCAGTACTTC
TRBV6-1	.	TRBJ2-7	many	CASSPPGMNYEQYF	TGTGCCAGCAGCCCCCCAGGGATGAACTACGAGCAGTACTTC
TRBV4-3	TRBD2	TRBJ2-1	.	CASSQDFLREGLDEQFF	TGCGCCAGCAGCCAAGATTTTTTGCGGGAGGGCCTCGATGAGCAGTTCTTC
TRBV7-9	TRBD2	TRBJ2-7	.	CASSLTRTSGSPEQYF	TGTGCCAGCAGCCTAACCCGGACTAGCGGGAGTCCCGAGCAGTACTTC
TRBV18	.	TRBJ2-5	.	CASSPWADTEGTQYF	TGTGCCAGCTCACCTTGGGCAGACACTGAGGGGACCCAGTACTTC
TRBV19	.	TRBJ1-5	.	CASRLGGAGQPQHF	TGTGCCAGTAGATTGGGAGGGGCCGGTCAGCCCCAGCATTTT
TRBV5-1	TRBD2	TRBJ2-2	once	CASSQLTGGRSDTGELFF	TGCGCCAGCAGCCAGCTGACTGGCGGGAGATCGGACACCGGGGAGCTGTTTTTT
TRBV20-1	.	TRBJ1-4	once	CSASPTTNEKPFF	TGCAGTGCAAGTCCCACAACTAATGAAAAACCGTTTTTT
TRBV28	.	TRBJ2-6	many	CASGSAPSSGANVLTF	TGTGCCAGCGGGAGCGCCCCTAGCTCTGGGGCCAACGTCCTGACTTTC
TRBV28	.	TRBJ2-5	many	CASSLTSDRPDYF	TGTGCCAGCAGTTTAACGTCGGACAGACCCGATTACTTC
TRBV18	.	TRBJ1-2	few	CASSPWTEGEDGYTF	TGTGCCAGCTCACCTTGGACAGAAGGCGAGGATGGCTACACCTTC